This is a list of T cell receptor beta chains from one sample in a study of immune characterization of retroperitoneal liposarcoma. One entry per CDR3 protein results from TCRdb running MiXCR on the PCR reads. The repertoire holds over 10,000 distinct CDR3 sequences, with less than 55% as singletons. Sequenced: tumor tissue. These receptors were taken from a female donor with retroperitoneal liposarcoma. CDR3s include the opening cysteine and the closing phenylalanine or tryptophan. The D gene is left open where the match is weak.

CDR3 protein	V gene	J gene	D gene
CASSQEPDLLLSYNEQFF	TRBV4-2	TRBJ2-1	-
CASSEAGVGYTEAFF	TRBV6-1	TRBJ1-1	-
CASSFGTGVGGVVAFF	TRBV27	TRBJ1-1	TRBD1
CASSPGLAGVEQYF	TRBV7-7	-	TRBD2
CASSFSFGTGGPEAFF	TRBV27	TRBJ1-1	TRBD1
CASSTLGRGTIEQYF	TRBV12-3/TRBV12-4	-	-
CASGGNEQFF	TRBV7-2	TRBJ2-1	-
CASSEALWEGELFF	TRBV6-1	TRBJ2-2	-
CASSLGPGNTDTQYF	TRBV7-2	TRBJ2-3	-
CASSPRPGQGGNEQYF	TRBV7-6	-	TRBD1
CASRGGGAGEQFF	TRBV12-3/TRBV12-4	TRBJ2-1	TRBD2
CASSLGWNRETQFF	TRBV12-3/TRBV12-4	TRBJ2-1	-
CASSSLGGVGRRNEQYF	TRBV7-8	TRBJ2-5	-
CASRPGGYGYTF	TRBV6-8	TRBJ1-2	-
CASRDLKASGRAGYEQYF	TRBV27	TRBJ2-7	TRBD2
CASSELAGSYNEQFF	TRBV6-1	TRBJ2-1	TRBD2
CASRSGTGDSGANVLTF	TRBV28	TRBJ2-6	TRBD1
CASSFDYAADTQYF	TRBV7-8	TRBJ2-3	-
CASSQRAGVVGRVF	TRBV6-1	TRBJ2-1	TRBD2
CASSFRDSTYNEQFF	TRBV6-1	TRBJ2-1	TRBD1
CASSLGQYQETQFF	TRBV11-3	TRBJ2-1	TRBD1
CASTPLMMSSYNEQFF	TRBV6-1	TRBJ2-1	-
CAISNRESAEQYF	TRBV10-3	-	-
CASSMREYNEQFF	TRBV6-5	TRBJ2-1	-
CASSLGTSGSNEQYF	TRBV11-3	TRBJ2-5	TRBD2
CASSEVGEVGEQYF	TRBV6-1	-	-
CASSGGRSPGEPYNEQYF	TRBV25-1	-	TRBD2
CASSLALNYGYTF	TRBV27	TRBJ1-2	-
CASSVQGAGANVLTF	TRBV6-1	TRBJ2-6	-
CASSRTVNQPQHF	TRBV7-9	TRBJ1-5	-
CAIMSGISTDTQYF	TRBV12-3/TRBV12-4	TRBJ2-3	TRBD2